By frequency, the clone carrying this TCR beta chain registers medium-sized. Its specificity is not known. The record originates from a study of CD8 T cells in cerebrospinal fluid in Alzheimer's disease. Germline CDR1 reads DFQATT; CDR2 reads SNEGSKA (reference sequence). The CDR3 runs to 13 residues. Overall study results and limits: In mild cognitive impairment or Alzheimer's disease, the biggest CSF clone made up more TCRs than in controls.

Using the 10x single-cell sequencing reads, TCRdb records one entry per CDR3 protein without DNA. The record lists around 1,200 distinct CDR3 sequences, of which the ten most abundant hold around 8.6%. The chain combines TRBV20-1 with TRBJ2-5; TCRdb selects TRBD1, and the lack of DNA leaves this call unchecked. Sequenced sample: cerebrospinal fluid. This clonotype was obtained from a human donor in good health. The chain's CDR3 is CSPRDGSRETQYF.